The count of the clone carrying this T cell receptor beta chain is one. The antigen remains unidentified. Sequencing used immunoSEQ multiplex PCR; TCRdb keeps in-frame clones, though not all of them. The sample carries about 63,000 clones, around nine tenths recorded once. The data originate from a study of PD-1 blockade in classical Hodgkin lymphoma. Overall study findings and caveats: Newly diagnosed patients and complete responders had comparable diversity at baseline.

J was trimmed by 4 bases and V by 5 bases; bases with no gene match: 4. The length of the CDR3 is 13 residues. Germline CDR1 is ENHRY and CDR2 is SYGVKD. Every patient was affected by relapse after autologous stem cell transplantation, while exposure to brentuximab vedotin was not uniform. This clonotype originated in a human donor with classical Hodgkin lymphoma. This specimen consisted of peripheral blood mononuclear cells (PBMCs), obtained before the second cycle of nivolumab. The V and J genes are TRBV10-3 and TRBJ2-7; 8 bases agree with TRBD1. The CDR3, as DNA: TGTGCCATCAGTCAGGGGGCCCTGTACGAGCAGTACTTC. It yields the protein CAISQGALYEQYF.